Presented here are 32 T cell receptor beta chains from one specimen sequenced in a study of CD8 T cells in Susac syndrome. The RNA, about 0.45 to 1 ug, was put through reverse transcription using random hexamers. A single record per CDR3 protein comes from TCRdb applying MiXCR to the immunoSEQ multiplex PCR reads. The data show 150,000 to 200,000 distinct CDR3 sequences, around 94% seen once. The material sequenced was CD4+ T cells from PBMCs. These receptors came from a human donor in good health.

V gene TRBV9 combines with J gene TRBJ1-1; D perhaps matches TRBD1 (6 bases). The CDR3 is 15 amino acids. Trimming shortened V by 1 base and J by 2 bases, and 12 bases separated the two germline ends. The V gene's germline CDR1 is SGDLS and CDR2 YYNGEE. In DNA form, the CDR3 reads TGTGCCAGCAGCGTACAGGGGAGGGGTAACACTGAAGCTTTCTTT. This sequence encodes CASSVQGRGNTEAFF.

V and J are TRBV19 and TRBJ2-1; tentatively, D is TRBD2 (6 bases). The V gene's germline CDR1 is LNHDA and CDR2 SQIVND (reference sequence). Deletions cut 3 bases from V and 5 bases from J, with 11 bases between. This CDR3 contains 14 residues. CDR3 protein: CASSIDWRDNEQFF. CDR3 nucleotide sequence: TGTGCCAGTAGTATTGATTGGAGGGACAATGAGCAGTTCTTC.

This chain uses TRBV7-9 with TRBJ1-1; 8 bases are a match to TRBD1. Per germline, CDR1 SEHNR and CDR2 FQNEAQ (reference sequence). The CDR3 sequence is 14 residues long. The ends lost 5 bases at V and 7 bases at J; junction bases unmatched: 9. CDR3 bases: TGTGCCAGCAGCGCGAACAGGGGGGTAGGTGAAGCTTTCTTT. Translating it yields CASSANRGVGEAFF.

This chain uses TRBV2 with TRBJ1-5, with unresolved D. The CDR3 length is 13 residues. Trimming took 6 bases from V and 3 from J, leaving 9 bases between them. Germline assignment: CDR1 SNHLY and CDR2 FYNNEI. The CDR3 spells CASRPKLNQPQHF. In nucleotides, the CDR3 is TGTGCCAGCAGGCCGAAGCTCAATCAGCCCCAGCATTTT.

The gene calls are TRBV20-1 and TRBJ2-2; no firm D call. Deletions cut 0 bases from V and 4 bases from J, with 6 bases between. The CDR3 is 13 residues long. Germline V gene sequence: CDR1 DFQATT, CDR2 SNEGSKA (reference sequence). This CDR3 is CSAREGFTGELFF. CDR3 nucleotides: TGCAGTGCTAGAGAGGGATTCACCGGGGAGCTGTTTTTT.

This clonotype was recorded only once. The rearrangement links TRBV3-1 to TRBJ1-1, with D unclear. Germline loops: CDR1 LGHDT, CDR2 YNNKEL (reference sequence). The CDR3 has 14 amino acids. V shed 2 bases and J shed 6 bases, with 13 bases lying between them. The CDR3 region has the DNA TGTGCCAGCAGCCAAACAGTGGCCTTGGCTGAAGCTTTCTTT. This gives the protein CASSQTVALAEAFF.

The chain is built from TRBV20-1 and TRBJ1-1, with D unresolved. V gave up 0 bases and J gave up 0 bases, with 8 bases separating them. This CDR3 is 14 amino acids long. CDR1 and CDR2 (germline): DFQATT, SNEGSKA (reference sequence). The CDR3 DNA sequence: TGCAGTGCTAGAGATTGGCGGCTGAACACTGAAGCTTTCTTT. Residues: CSARDWRLNTEAFF.

This chain joins TRBV6-2 or TRBV6-3 and TRBJ2-5; 7 bases match TRBD2. The CDR3 length is 13 residues. The V gene end was trimmed by 4 bases and the J gene end by 5 bases; junction bases not matched to a gene: 4. CDR1 MNHEY and CDR2 SVGEGT come from the germline V gene. The CDR3 protein is CASSFQAGETQYF. Here the CDR3 DNA reads TGTGCCAGCAGTTTTCAAGCGGGGGAGACCCAGTACTTC.

The genes are TRBV28 and TRBJ1-5; 11 nucleotides match TRBD1. The V segment lost 5 bases and the J segment 7 bases; nucleotides outside the gene matches: 10. Germline V lookup: CDR1 MDHEN, CDR2 SYDVKM. The CDR3 totals 16 residues. CDR3 loop: CASSTHGQGARQPQHF. The DNA for the CDR3 is TGTGCCAGCAGTACTCATGGACAGGGGGCGAGGCAGCCCCAGCATTTT.

The chain couples TRBV12-3 or TRBV12-4 to TRBJ2-7; 7 nucleotides line up with TRBD1. The CDR3 extends over 12 amino acids. V lost 5 bases to trimming and J lost 5 bases; unmatched junction nucleotides: 3. CDR3 nucleotide sequence: TGTGCCAGCAGTGACGACAGGGACGAGCAGTACTTC. This translates into CASSDDRDEQYF.

This clonotype was observed once. The chain uses TRBV19 and TRBJ2-1; 13 nucleotides agree with TRBD2. Germline V gives CDR1 LNHDA, CDR2 SQIVND (reference sequence). This CDR3 spans 15 amino acids. Trimming cost V 4 bases and J 12 bases; bases outside gene matches: 9. CDR3 bases: TGTGCCAGTAGTAGTACTAGCGGGGGGGCCGGCGGGCAGTTCTTC. Amino acid sequence: CASSSTSGGAGGQFF.

V is TRBV3-1 and J is TRBJ2-3, with D maybe TRBD2 (6 bases). This CDR3 is built from 13 residues. The V gene's germline CDR1 is LGHDT and CDR2 YNNKEL (reference sequence). Trimming pared 4 bases from V and 5 bases from J, leaving 10 bases between. DNA for the CDR3: TGTGCCAGCAGCCCAGTCGGGAGAGATACGCAGTATTTT. Its protein is CASSPVGRDTQYF.

J is TRBJ2-7 and V is TRBV7-2; D uncertain. With 6 bases removed from V and 3 bases from J, the gap between germline ends came to 18 bases. The V gene's germline CDR1 is SGHTA and CDR2 FQGNSA. This CDR3 is built from 15 residues. The CDR3 sequence is CASRFQDVSFYEQYF. In DNA form, the CDR3 reads TGTGCCAGCAGGTTCCAGGACGTATCGTTCTACGAGCAGTACTTC.

The chain recombines TRBV5-1 with TRBJ1-2; D is unclear. The germline V gene encodes CDR1 SGHRS and CDR2 YFSETQ. CDR3 length: 14 amino acids. With 0 bases removed from V and 2 bases from J, the gap between germline ends came to 8 bases. CDR3 nucleotide sequence: TGCGCCAGCAGCTTGGTTTCCGGGAACTATGGCTACACCTTC. It encodes CASSLVSGNYGYTF.

This clonotype has just one count. The chain recombines TRBV7-6 with TRBJ2-7; 8 bases are shared with TRBD2. CDR1 is SGHVS and CDR2 is FNYEAQ in the germline V gene. Trimming took 6 bases from V and 3 from J; bases not matched to a gene: 10. The CDR3 is 15 amino acids. The CDR3 is CASSPGPTSVYEQYF. The CDR3 DNA follows: TGTGCCAGCAGTCCTGGGCCGACTAGCGTCTACGAGCAGTACTTC.

In this sample, this clonotype turned up a few times. This chain links TRBV12-3 or TRBV12-4 with TRBJ1-2, with a possible D match to TRBD1 (6 bases). V was cut by 2 bases and J by 8 bases, with 12 bases left in between. CDR3 length: 13 residues. In DNA, the CDR3 is TGTGCCAGCAGTTTATGGGGGGCGGAAGGCTACACCTTC. Translating gives CASSLWGAEGYTF.

V usage is TRBV14 and J usage is TRBJ2-1, with D tentatively TRBD2 (5 bases). The CDR3 runs to 12 residues. V was shortened by 0 bases and J by 12 bases, with 9 bases between the two germline ends. The germline gives CDR1 SGHDN, CDR2 FVKESK. The CDR3 reads CASSQDLGRQFF. The CDR3 DNA sequence: TGTGCCAGCAGCCAAGATCTGGGGAGGCAGTTCTTC.

Turning to this clonotype: The junction departs from the called germline gene at one end, perhaps through a read error. The chain is built from TRBV15 and TRBJ2-4; D is undetermined. The V gene's germline CDR1 is LNHNV and CDR2 YYDKDF (reference sequence). The CDR3 sequence is 13 residues long. Written as DNA, the CDR3 is TGTGCCACCAGCAGAGGCTCCAAGAACATTCAGTACTTC. As protein: CATSRGSKNIQYF.

CDR3 DNA: TGTGCCAGCAGTCCCTTTCATCGAGGGGGGGATGGCTACACCTTC. It codes for CASSPFHRGGDGYTF. The rearrangement joins TRBV28 to TRBJ1-2, with D maybe TRBD1 (6 bases). Trimming took off 5 bases at V and 6 bases at J, with 19 bases between the two ends. The germline V gene encodes CDR1 MDHEN and CDR2 SYDVKM. CDR3 length: 15 residues.

The chain is built from TRBV30 and TRBJ1-5; D possibly corresponds to TRBD1 (6 bases). Looked up from germline, CDR1 is GTSNPN and CDR2 is SVGIG (reference sequence). This CDR3 comprises 14 residues. V lost 0 bases, J lost 9 bases, and 15 bases lay in between. In DNA form, the CDR3 reads TGTGCCTGGAGTGTGGGAGTGGGGGCGACGCCCCAGCATTTT. It yields the protein CAWSVGVGATPQHF.

This rearrangement joins TRBV6-2 or TRBV6-3 to TRBJ1-6; 8 positions match TRBD1. Trimming at V came to 7 bases and at J to 10 bases, leaving 9 bases not matched to a gene. CDR1 is MNHEY, CDR2 SVGEGT, per germline. The CDR3 extends over 14 amino acids. The CDR3 here is CASTIGTGGSPLHF. The CDR3 DNA is TGTGCCAGCACGATCGGGACAGGCGGATCACCCCTCCACTTT.

This clonotype has only one observation. Because the CDR3's place on the DNA is in doubt, the DNA is left out and the CDR3 is given as listed by TCRdb. The chain combines TRBV11-1 with TRBJ2-1. Germline V CDR1 and CDR2: SGHAT, FQDESV (reference sequence). The CDR3 spans 13 residues, counting both ends. The CDR3 loop reads CASSFLWDNEQFF.

V and J are TRBV30 and TRBJ1-2, with a weak D call TRBD1 (6 bases). Germline-derived CDR1 and CDR2 are GTSNPN and SVGIG (reference sequence). V shed 3 bases and J shed 6 bases, with 14 bases lying between them. This CDR3 spans 13 amino acids. The CDR3 nucleotides read TGTGCCTGGAGGAGGACAGAATATGATGGCTACACCTTC. Translating gives CAWRRTEYDGYTF.

This sequence joins TRBV27 and TRBJ1-6; maybe TRBD1 (5 bases). The ends were cut back, 5 bases at V and 9 bases at J, with 11 bases in the middle. The CDR3 totals 13 residues. CDR1 and CDR2 from the germline V gene are MNHEY and SMNVEV (reference sequence). In DNA, the CDR3 is TGTGCCAGCAGTAATCCGGGACCTTCACCCCTCCACTTT. This codes for CASSNPGPSPLHF.

V and J are TRBV21-1 and TRBJ2-1. TRBV21-1 is deemed a pseudogene. The CDR3 extends over 8 amino acids. The CDR3 DNA follows: TGTGCCAGCAGCAAGAGGTTCTTC. This codes for CASSKRFF.

The V and J genes are TRBV24-1 and TRBJ2-2; D is ambiguous. Trimming removed 1 base at V and 4 bases at J, with 12 bases between. Looked up from germline, CDR1 is KGHDR and CDR2 is SFDVKD. The CDR3 has 16 residues. CDR3 protein: CATSDLWASPTGELFF. CDR3 DNA sequence: TGTGCCACCAGTGATTTATGGGCCAGCCCCACCGGGGAGCTGTTTTTT.

The chain recombines TRBV20-1 with TRBJ1-5; D not resolved. This CDR3 comprises 12 residues. Deletions cut 6 bases from V and 4 bases from J, with 10 bases between. In germline, CDR1 is DFQATT, CDR2 SNEGSKA (reference sequence). The CDR3 coding sequence is TGCAGTGCGAGGAGGGAGAATCAGCCCCAGCATTTT. Amino acid sequence: CSARRENQPQHF.

In this sample, this clonotype turned up once. V is TRBV4-2 and J is TRBJ2-2, with a weak D call TRBD2 (6 bases). Germline CDR1 LGHNA, CDR2 YNFKEQ. CDR3 length equals 16 residues. The V gene lost 4 bases and the J gene lost 3 bases, with 15 bases spanning the gap. Written as DNA, the CDR3 is TGTGCCAGCAGCCTCGCGGAGGGGTTGGACACCGGGGAGCTGTTTTTT. Protein: CASSLAEGLDTGELFF.

The rearrangement uses TRBV7-8 and TRBJ1-1; possibly TRBD1 for D (5 bases). In germline, CDR1 is SGHVS, CDR2 FQNEAQ. CDR3 length equals 15 residues. V lost 0 bases and J 1 base, leaving 9 bases between the germline ends. The CDR3, as DNA: TGTGCCAGCAGCTTAGCCGTAGGGGCGAACACTGAAGCTTTCTTT. This sequence encodes CASSLAVGANTEAFF.

This chain joins TRBV29-1 and TRBJ2-1, with TRBD2 matching over 13 bases. The J segment lost 8 bases and the V segment lost 7 bases, leaving 5 bases of the junction unmatched. Germline V gives CDR1 SQVTM, CDR2 ANQGSEA. CDR3 size: 13 residues. CDR3 nucleotide sequence: TGCAGCGGTGGGACTAGCGGGGCCGATGAGCAGTTCTTC. This encodes CSGGTSGADEQFF.

The V and J genes are TRBV19 and TRBJ2-3, with TRBD2 as a possible D gene (6 bases). The CDR3 is 17 amino acids. V lost 3 bases and J 1 base, leaving 17 bases between the germline ends. CDR1 and CDR2 from the germline V gene are LNHDA and SQIVND (reference sequence). The CDR3 sequence: CASSISVGLSRTDTQYF. In DNA form, the CDR3 reads TGTGCCAGTAGTATCAGTGTGGGACTCTCACGCACAGATACGCAGTATTTT. The whole variable domain, filled in from reference TRBV19 and TRBJ2-3, reads DGGITQSPKYLFRKEGQNVTLSCEQNLNHDAMYWYRQDPGQGLRLIYYSQIVNDFQKGDIAEGYSVSREKKESFPLTVTSAQKNPTAFYLCASSISVGLSRTDTQYFGPGTRLTVL.

The CDR3 bases are TGCAGTGCTAGGTTACGGGGACTAGCGGGGGCGACCTACGAGCAGTACTTC. Residues: CSARLRGLAGATYEQYF. The chain is built from TRBV20-1 and TRBJ2-7, with TRBD2 matching 14 bases. The CDR3 length is 17 residues. The germline CDR1 and CDR2 sequences are DFQATT and SNEGSKA (reference sequence). V lost 3 bases to trimming and J lost 2 bases; unmatched junction nucleotides: 9.